These T cell receptor beta chains were read from a single sample in a study of blood T cell repertoires in COVID-19. Sequenced by immunoSEQ multiplex PCR; TCRdb stores in-frame clones only, minus some. The repertoire has around 400,000 clones, roughly 87% of them found once; the top ten carry around 5%. Sequencing was done on a sample of PBMCs or T cells enriched from blood (not recorded which). These receptors were collected from a woman aged 45-65 years who had recovered from COVID-19. CDR3s include the opening cysteine and the closing phenylalanine or tryptophan. Fields, in order: J gene, V gene, D gene, clone size, CDR3 length, CDR3 DNA, CDR3 protein. A D gene is named only where the DNA matches it firmly. Clone size appears in some rows only: once, few, many, or a class for an expanded clone.

>TRBJ2-1|TRBV7-3|TRBD2|.|16
TGTGCCAGCAGCTTAACGGCGGGGGGCAGCTACAATGAGCAGTTCTTC
CASSLTAGGSYNEQFF
>TRBJ1-5|TRBV5-6|.|.|14
TGTGCCAGCAGCTTGGCGGGGGGAGATCAGCCCCAGCATTTT
CASSLAGGDQPQHF
>TRBJ1-2|TRBV3-1/TRBV3-2|.|few|15
TGTGCCAGCAGCCAAGGGTCACAGGGTAACTATGGCTACACCTTC
CASSQGSQGNYGYTF
>TRBJ2-7|TRBV11-3|TRBD1|.|13
TGTGCCAGCAGCACACTACAGGGGTACGAGCAGTACTTC
CASSTLQGYEQYF
>TRBJ1-1|TRBV7-9|.|.|13
TGTGCCAGCAGCCGCACAGCTAACACTGAAGCTTTCTTT
CASSRTANTEAFF
>TRBJ2-5|TRBV7-2|TRBD1|.|18
TGTGCCAGCAGCTCGACGGACAGGGGGAGTTTTACCCCAGAGACCCAGTACTTC
CASSSTDRGSFTPETQYF
>TRBJ1-1|TRBV5-1|.|.|14
TGCGCCGGCAGGGAGGGAAGCACGAACACTGAAGCTTTCTTT
CAGREGSTNTEAFF
>TRBJ2-1|TRBV18|.|.|17
TGTGCCAGCTCACCACCCCGTTTCAGGGCCTATGATTATGAGCAGTTCTTC
CASSPPRFRAYDYEQFF
>TRBJ1-5|TRBV7-8|.|.|17
TGTGCCAGCAGCTTAGCGGCCCAAGTTAATAGCAATCAGCCCCAGCATTTT
CASSLAAQVNSNQPQHF
>TRBJ1-1|TRBV27|.|.|15
TGTGCCAGCAGTTTATATTATGGGTCGGGCACTGAAGCTTTCTTT
CASSLYYGSGTEAFF
>TRBJ2-4|TRBV9|.|.|15
TGTGCCAGCAGCGGGGGGGACGTAGCCAAAAACATTCAGTACTTC
CASSGGDVAKNIQYF
>TRBJ2-2|TRBV28|.|many|14
TGTGCCAGCACCACTTCGTTGAACACCGGGGAGCTGTTTTTT
CASTTSLNTGELFF
>TRBJ2-7|TRBV7-2|.|.|12
TGTGCCATCTCCGAGGGTTTCTACGAGCAGTACTTC
CAISEGFYEQYF
>TRBJ2-2|TRBV4-3|.|few|13
TGCGCCAGCAGCCCCCAGGACACCGGGGAGCTGTTTTTT
CASSPQDTGELFF
>TRBJ1-2|TRBV25-1|TRBD1|.|12
TGTGCCAGCAGCCCATATCCGGGACAGCCTTACTTC
CASSPYPGQPYF
>TRBJ2-3|TRBV5-1|TRBD2|.|16
TGCGCCAGCAGCTTGTGGGGGGGAACTAGCACAGATACGCAGTATTTT
CASSLWGGTSTDTQYF
>TRBJ2-7|TRBV14|.|many|13
TGTGCCAGCAGCCAGGGGCTCGCCTACGAGCAGTACTTC
CASSQGLAYEQYF
>TRBJ1-1|TRBV18|.|once|16
TGTGCCAGCTCACCAGGGCTTGCGGGGGCGAGGACTGAAGCTTTCTTT
CASSPGLAGARTEAFF